This T cell receptor beta chain was identified in a study of T cell clonotyping in hematopoietic cell transplantation. At the level of the study: Recipient samples before transplant were obtained post-cytoreduction. General study points: Cells were unsorted, so CD4 and CD8 contributions were not separated.

A note on this clone: Its target is unknown.

Sequencing used immunoSEQ multiplex PCR; TCRdb keeps in-frame clones, though not all of them. The sample consists of about 19,000 clones, approximately 85% of them appearing once. The germline V gene has CDR1 LGHNA and CDR2 YNFKEQ. The CDR3 is made up of 15 amino acids. Unmatched junction bases numbered 4, after V lost 5 bases and J lost 6 bases. Sample time point: recipient sample about 28 days before transplant, after cytoreduction. This receptor was taken from a man aged 45-65 years with acute myeloid leukemia. Some clones in this sample may be carry-over from other donors' samples. Source: peripheral blood mononuclear cells, taken before stem cell transplant. The chain joins TRBV4-2 to TRBJ2-1; 13 bases match TRBD2. In nucleotides, the CDR3 is TGTGCCAGCAGCGGACTAGCGGGGGCCCCCAATGAGCAGTTCTTC. It encodes CASSGLAGAPNEQFF.